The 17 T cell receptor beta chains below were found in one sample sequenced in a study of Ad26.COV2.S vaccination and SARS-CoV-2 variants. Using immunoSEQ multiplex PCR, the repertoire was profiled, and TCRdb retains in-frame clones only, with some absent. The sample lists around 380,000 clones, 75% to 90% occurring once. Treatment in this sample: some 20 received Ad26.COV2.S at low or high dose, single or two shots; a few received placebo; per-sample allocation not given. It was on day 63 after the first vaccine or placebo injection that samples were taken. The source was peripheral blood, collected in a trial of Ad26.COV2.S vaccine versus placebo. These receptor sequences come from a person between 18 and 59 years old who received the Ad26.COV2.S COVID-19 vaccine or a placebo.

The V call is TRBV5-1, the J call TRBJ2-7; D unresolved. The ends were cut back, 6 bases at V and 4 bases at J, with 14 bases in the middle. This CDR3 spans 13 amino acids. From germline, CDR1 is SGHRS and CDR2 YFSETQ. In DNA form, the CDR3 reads TGCGCCAGCAAAGACCTCCGGGCGTACGAGCAGTACTTC. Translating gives CASKDLRAYEQYF.

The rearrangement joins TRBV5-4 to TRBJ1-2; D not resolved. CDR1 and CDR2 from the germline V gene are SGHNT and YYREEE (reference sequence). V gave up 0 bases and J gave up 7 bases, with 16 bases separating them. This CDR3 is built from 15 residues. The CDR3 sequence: CASSLDGSPGIGYTF. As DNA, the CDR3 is TGTGCCAGCAGCTTGGATGGCTCTCCTGGGATTGGCTACACCTTC.

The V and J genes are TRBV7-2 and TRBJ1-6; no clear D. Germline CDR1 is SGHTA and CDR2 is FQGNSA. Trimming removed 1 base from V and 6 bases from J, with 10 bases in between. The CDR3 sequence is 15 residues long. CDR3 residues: CASSLGPLLNSPLHF. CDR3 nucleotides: TGTGCCAGCAGCTTAGGTCCGCTCCTTAATTCACCCCTCCACTTT.

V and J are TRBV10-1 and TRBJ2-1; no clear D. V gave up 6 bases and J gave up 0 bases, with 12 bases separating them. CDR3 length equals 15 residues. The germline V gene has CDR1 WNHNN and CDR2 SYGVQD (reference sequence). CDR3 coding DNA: TGCGCCAGCAGGGCGACACCGAGCTCCTACAATGAGCAGTTCTTC. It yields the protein CASRATPSSYNEQFF.

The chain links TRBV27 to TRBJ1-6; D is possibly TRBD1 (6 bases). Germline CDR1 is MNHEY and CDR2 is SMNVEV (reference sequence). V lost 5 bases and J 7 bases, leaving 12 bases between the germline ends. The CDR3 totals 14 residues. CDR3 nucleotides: TGTGCCAGCAGTCCAGACAGGTCCAATTCACCCCTCCACTTT. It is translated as CASSPDRSNSPLHF.

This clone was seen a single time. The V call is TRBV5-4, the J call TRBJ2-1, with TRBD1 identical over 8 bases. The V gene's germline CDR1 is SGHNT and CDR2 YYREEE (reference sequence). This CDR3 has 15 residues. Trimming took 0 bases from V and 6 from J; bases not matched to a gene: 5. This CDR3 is CASSLGRGQVNEQFF. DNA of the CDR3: TGTGCCAGCAGCTTGGGCAGGGGGCAAGTCAATGAGCAGTTCTTC. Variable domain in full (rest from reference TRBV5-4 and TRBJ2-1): ETGVTQSPTHLIKTRGQQVTLRCSSQSGHNTVSWYQQALGQGPQFIFQYYREEENGRGNFPPRFSGLQFPNYSSELNVNALELDDSALYLCASSLGRGQVNEQFFGPGTRLTVL.

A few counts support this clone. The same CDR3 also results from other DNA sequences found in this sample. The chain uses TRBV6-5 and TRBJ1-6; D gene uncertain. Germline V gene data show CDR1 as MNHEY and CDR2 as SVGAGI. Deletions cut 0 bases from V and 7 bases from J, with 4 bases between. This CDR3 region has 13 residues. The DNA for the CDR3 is TGTGCCAGCAGTTACTCAGGGAATTCACCCCTCCACTTT. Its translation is CASSYSGNSPLHF.

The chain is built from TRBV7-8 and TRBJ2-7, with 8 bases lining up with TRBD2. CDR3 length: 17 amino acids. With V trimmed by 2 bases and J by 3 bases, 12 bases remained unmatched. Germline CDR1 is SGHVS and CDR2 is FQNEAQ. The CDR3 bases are TGTGCCAGCAGCTTAACCTCCGGCGGGGGGTACCTCTACGAGCAGTACTTC. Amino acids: CASSLTSGGGYLYEQYF.

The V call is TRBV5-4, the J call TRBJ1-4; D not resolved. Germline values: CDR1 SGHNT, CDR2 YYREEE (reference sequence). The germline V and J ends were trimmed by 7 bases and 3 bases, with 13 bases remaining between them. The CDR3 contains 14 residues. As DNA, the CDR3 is TGTGCCAGCGCCCAAGACATCGCTAATGAAAAACTGTTTTTT. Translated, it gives CASAQDIANEKLFF. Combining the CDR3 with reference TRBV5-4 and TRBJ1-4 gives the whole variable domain ETGVTQSPTHLIKTRGQQVTLRCSSQSGHNTVSWYQQALGQGPQFIFQYYREEENGRGNFPPRFSGLQFPNYSSELNVNALELDDSALYLCASAQDIANEKLFFGSGTQLSVL.

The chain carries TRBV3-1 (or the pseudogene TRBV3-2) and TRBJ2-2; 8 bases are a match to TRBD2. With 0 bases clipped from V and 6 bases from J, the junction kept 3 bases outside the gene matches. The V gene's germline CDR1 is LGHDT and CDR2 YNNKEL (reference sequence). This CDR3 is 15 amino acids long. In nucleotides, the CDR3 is TGTGCCAGCAGCCAAGATAGCGGGGCCCCCGGGGAGCTGTTTTTT. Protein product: CASSQDSGAPGELFF.

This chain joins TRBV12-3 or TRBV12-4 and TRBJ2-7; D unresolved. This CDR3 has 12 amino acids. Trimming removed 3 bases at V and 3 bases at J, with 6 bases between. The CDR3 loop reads CASSLGNYEQYF. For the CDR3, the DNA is TGTGCCAGCAGTTTGGGCAACTACGAGCAGTACTTC.

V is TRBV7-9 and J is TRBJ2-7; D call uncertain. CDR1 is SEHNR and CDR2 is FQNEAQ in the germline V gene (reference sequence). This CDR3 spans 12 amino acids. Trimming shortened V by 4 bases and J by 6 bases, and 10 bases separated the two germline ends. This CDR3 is CASSSHLGEQYF. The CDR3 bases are TGTGCCAGCAGCTCACATCTCGGCGAGCAGTACTTC.

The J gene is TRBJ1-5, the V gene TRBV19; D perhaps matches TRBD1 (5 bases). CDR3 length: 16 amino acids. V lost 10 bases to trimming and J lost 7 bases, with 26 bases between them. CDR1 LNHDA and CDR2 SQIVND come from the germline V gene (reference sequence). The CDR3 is CATNPHVMVWGQPQHF. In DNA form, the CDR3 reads TGTGCCACTAACCCCCACGTTATGGTCTGGGGGCAGCCCCAGCATTTT. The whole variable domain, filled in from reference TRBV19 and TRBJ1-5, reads DGGITQSPKYLFRKEGQNVTLSCEQNLNHDAMYWYRQDPGQGLRLIYYSQIVNDFQKGDIAEGYSVSREKKESFPLTVTSAQKNPTAFYLCATNPHVMVWGQPQHFGDGTRLSIL.

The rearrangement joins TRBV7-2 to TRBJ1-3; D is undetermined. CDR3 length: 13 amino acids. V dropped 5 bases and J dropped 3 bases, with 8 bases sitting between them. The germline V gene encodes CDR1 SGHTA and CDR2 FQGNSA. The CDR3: CASSRLGGNTIYF. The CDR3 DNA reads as TGTGCCAGCAGCCGTCTGGGTGGAAACACCATATATTTT.

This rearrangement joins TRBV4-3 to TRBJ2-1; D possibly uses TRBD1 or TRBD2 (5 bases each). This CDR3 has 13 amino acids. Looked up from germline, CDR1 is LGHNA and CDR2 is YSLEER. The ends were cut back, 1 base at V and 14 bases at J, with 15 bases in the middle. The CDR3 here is CASSQAPGTGEFF. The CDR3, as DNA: TGCGCCAGCAGCCAAGCGCCCGGGACCGGGGAGTTCTTC.

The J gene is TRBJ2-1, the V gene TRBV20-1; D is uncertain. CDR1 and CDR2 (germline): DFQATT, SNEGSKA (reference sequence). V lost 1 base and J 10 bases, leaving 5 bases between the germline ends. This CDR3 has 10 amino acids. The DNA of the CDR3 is TGCAGTGCTAGAGGGGAAGAGCAGTTCTTC. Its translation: CSARGEEQFF.

CDR3 nucleotide sequence: TGTGCCAGCAGATCCGGGACTAGCGGGACAGATACGCAGTATTTT. It yields the protein CASRSGTSGTDTQYF. The V gene is TRBV6-5, the J gene TRBJ2-3; 12 nucleotides match TRBD2. In germline, CDR1 is MNHEY, CDR2 SVGAGI. The J segment lost 3 bases and the V segment lost 6 bases, leaving 4 bases of the junction unmatched. The CDR3 spans 15 residues.